There are a few counts of the clone carrying this TCR beta chain. Its antigen is not known. The read ends 3 residues before the CDR3 terminus; that terminus is restored from the germline J gene. This CDR3 has 15 residues. Germline V gene lookup returns CDR1 KGHSY and CDR2 FQNENV. Profiled with immunoSEQ multiplex PCR; TCRdb holds only in-frame clones, not every one. The repertoire consists of about 42,000 clones, none detected only once. The entry originates in a study of T cell clonality in common variable immunodeficiency. Overall study findings and caveats: The cause of increased CVID clonality remains unclear without subpopulation sequencing. Fewer TCRbeta clones were shared among CVID subjects than controls.

The sequence derives from a person between 18 and 69 years old in good health. Input material: peripheral blood mononuclear cells. J is TRBJ1-4 and V is TRBV16, with D tentatively TRBD1 (5 bases). The CDR3 is CASSPGLSGANVLFF. CDR3 DNA, as far as it was read: TGTGCCAGCAGCCCCGGGCTCTCTGGGGCCAACGTA.